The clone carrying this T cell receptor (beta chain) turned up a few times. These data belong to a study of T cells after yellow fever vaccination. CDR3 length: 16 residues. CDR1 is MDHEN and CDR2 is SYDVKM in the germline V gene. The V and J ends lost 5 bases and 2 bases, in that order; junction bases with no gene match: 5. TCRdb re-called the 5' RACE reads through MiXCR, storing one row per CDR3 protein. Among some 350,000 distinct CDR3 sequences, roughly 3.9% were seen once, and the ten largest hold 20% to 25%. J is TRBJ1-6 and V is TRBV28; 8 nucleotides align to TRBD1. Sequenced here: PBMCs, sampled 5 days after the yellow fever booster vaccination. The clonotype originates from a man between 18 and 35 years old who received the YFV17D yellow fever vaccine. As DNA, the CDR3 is TGTGCCAGCAGTCCTTCGACAGGGGCCTATAATTCACCCCTCCACTTT. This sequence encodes CASSPSTGAYNSPLHF.